The next 11 T cell receptor beta chains were all read from a single sample in a study of blood T cells in healthy people across ages. A second roughly 6 to 11 cycle PCR used barcoded and J-beta primers. MiXCR, run by TCRdb on the 5' RACE reads, gives a single entry per CDR3 protein. Of approximately 850,000 distinct CDR3 sequences in the sample, roughly 50% were seen once. Sequenced material: blood. The source of these receptors is a man aged 25-45 years in good health.

The genes are TRBV6-1 and TRBJ1-5; maybe TRBD1 (6 bases). The CDR3 totals 16 residues. The V end was cut by 7 bases, the J end by 0 bases, with 16 bases between. Germline values: CDR1 MNHNS, CDR2 SASEGT. CDR3 sequence (DNA): TGTGCCAGCAAGGGGTCCAGGGGATATAGCAATCAGCCCCAGCATTTT. Translated, it gives CASKGSRGYSNQPQHF.

A word on this clonotype: The junction departs from the called germline gene at one end, perhaps through a read error. This CDR3 is CVSEGPLSYEQYF. CDR3 nucleotide sequence: TGTGTCAGCGAGGGGCCCCTCTCCTACGAGCAGTACTTC. J is TRBJ2-7 and V is TRBV7-2; D tentatively fits TRBD1 or TRBD2 (5 bases each). This CDR3 contains 13 residues. The V gene's germline CDR1 is SGHTA and CDR2 FQGNSA.

The rearrangement uses TRBV5-6 and TRBJ2-3; 11 bases map to TRBD2. Germline trimming cut 5 bases from V and 6 bases from J; bases unmatched to any gene: 5. The CDR3 totals 14 residues. Germline loops: CDR1 SGHDT, CDR2 YYEEEE. The CDR3, as DNA: TGTGCCAGCAGACAACTAGCGGGAGCTGATACGCAGTATTTT. Its translation: CASRQLAGADTQYF.

The chain carries TRBV2 and TRBJ2-1; D ambiguous. The germline V gene has CDR1 SNHLY and CDR2 FYNNEI. This CDR3 has 14 amino acids. V shed 9 bases and J shed 4 bases, with 16 bases lying between them. This CDR3 is CARVGSRPYNEQFF. The CDR3 DNA follows: TGTGCCAGGGTTGGGTCTAGGCCTTACAATGAGCAGTTCTTC.

The genes are TRBV29-1 and TRBJ1-1; a possible D gene is TRBD1 (5 bases). This CDR3 region has 13 residues. Trimming took off 7 bases at V and 3 bases at J, with 15 bases between the two ends. Germline loops: CDR1 SQVTM, CDR2 ANQGSEA. This CDR3 reads CSAAGLGDTEAFF. DNA of the CDR3: TGCAGCGCCGCCGGCCTAGGGGACACTGAAGCTTTCTTT.

This clonotype came up a few times. The rearrangement joins TRBV29-1 to TRBJ1-2, with TRBD1 matching 8 bases. Germline V gene data show CDR1 as SQVTM and CDR2 as ANQGSEA. V shed 8 bases and J 8 bases; nucleotides not matched to a gene: 13. The CDR3 spans 13 residues. CDR3 bases: TGCAGCACAAGATCCGACAGGGGAGGCGGCTACACCTTC. It yields the protein CSTRSDRGGGYTF.

Comment on this clonotype: A much larger clone differs by one base, so this may be a read error. The rearrangement uses TRBV25-1 and TRBJ2-7; D remains unclear. In germline, CDR1 is MGHDK, CDR2 SYGVNS. The CDR3 is 13 residues long. The CDR3 protein is CVSSDKNLYEQYF. DNA of the CDR3: TGTGTCAGCAGTGACAAGAACCTCTACGAGCAGTACTTC.

The V call is TRBV12-3 or TRBV12-4, the J call TRBJ2-1; D possibly corresponds to TRBD2 (5 bases). This CDR3 spans 16 amino acids. Trimming cost V 5 bases and J 4 bases, with 18 bases left between them. CDR3 sequence reads: CASSGLERASYNEQFF. The CDR3 DNA follows: TGTGCCAGCAGTGGTCTTGAGAGGGCTTCTTACAATGAGCAGTTCTTC.

This sequence joins TRBV18 and TRBJ1-2, with TRBD1 identical over 7 bases. Trimming cost V 2 bases and J 4 bases; bases outside gene matches: 13. The CDR3 has 17 residues. From germline, CDR1 is KGHSH and CDR2 LQKENI. CDR3 in DNA: TGTGCCAGCTCACCAACTCGGCCGAGAACAGGGGCCTATGGCTACACCTTC. It encodes CASSPTRPRTGAYGYTF.

The chain carries TRBV5-1 and TRBJ2-6; possible D gene TRBD1, 7 bases. V was cut by 3 bases and J by 0 bases, with 10 bases left in between. CDR3 length equals 16 residues. CDR1 is SGHRS, CDR2 YFSETQ, per germline. DNA of the CDR3: TGCGCCAGCAGCTACCAGGGGGGCTCTGGGGCCAACGTCCTGACTTTC. Its translation: CASSYQGGSGANVLTF.

The gene calls are TRBV24-1 and TRBJ2-5; D may be TRBD2 (6 bases). Trimming took off 2 bases at V and 3 bases at J, with 18 bases between the two ends. CDR1 KGHDR and CDR2 SFDVKD come from the germline V gene. The CDR3 is 17 residues long. The DNA of the CDR3 is TGTGCCACCAGTGATTCCCGATCGACTAGGGCGGAAGAGACCCAGTACTTC. It yields the protein CATSDSRSTRAEETQYF.